One and the same sample provided the 30 T cell receptor beta chains below, sequenced in a study of molecular identifiers for immune sequencing clone quantification. Via MiXCR, TCRdb re-called the PCR reads, giving one row per CDR3 protein. The data contain over 600,000 distinct CDR3 sequences, about 20% of them singletons. The sequenced sample consisted of naive CD8+ T cells from blood, with Jurkat cell RNA spiked in. Stated subset: FACS-sorted CD8+CD4-CCR7+CD45RA+ naive T cells. These receptors all stem from a human donor in good health. Some libraries in this study had Jurkat cell RNA spiked in.

This clonotype has only a few counts. It may be a read error: a sequence one base away is much more abundant. The rearrangement links TRBV20-1 to TRBJ2-3, with 13 bases aligning to TRBD2. The CDR3 covers 17 residues. CDR1 DFQATT and CDR2 SNEGSKA come from the germline V gene (reference sequence). The CDR3 loop reads CSVRDGTSGVSTDTQYF. The CDR3 DNA follows: TGCAGTGTTAGAGATGGGACTAGCGGGGTTAGCACAGATACGCAGTATTTT.

The sample holds many counts of this clonotype. The rearrangement links TRBV6-2 or TRBV6-3 to TRBJ2-7; no clear D. The germline gives CDR1 MNHEY, CDR2 SVGEGT. The V end lost 5 bases, the J end lost 7 bases, and 9 bases lay between the germline ends. This CDR3 spans 11 amino acids. The CDR3 region is CASSRSVEQYF. CDR3 DNA sequence: TGTGCCAGCAGTCGGAGCGTTGAGCAGTACTTC.

This clonotype appeared many times. This chain uses TRBV2 with TRBJ1-5; D call uncertain. Trimming took 3 bases from V and 7 from J, leaving 10 bases between them. This CDR3 has 13 residues. Germline assignment: CDR1 SNHLY and CDR2 FYNNEI. The CDR3 loop reads CASSDWVAQPQHF. The CDR3 DNA reads as TGTGCCAGCAGTGATTGGGTGGCCCAGCCCCAGCATTTT.

The CDR3 here is CASSYSGTSADTQYF. DNA of the CDR3: TGTGCCAGCAGCTACTCCGGGACAAGCGCAGATACGCAGTATTTT. This chain uses TRBV11-2 with TRBJ2-3, with D possibly matching TRBD1 (6 bases). Trimming cost V 4 bases and J 4 bases, with 15 bases left between them. The germline CDR1 and CDR2 sequences are SGHAT and FQNNGV. The CDR3 spans 15 residues. The entire variable domain, with the rest obtained from reference TRBV11-2 and TRBJ2-3, is as follows: EAGVAQSPRYKIIEKRQSVAFWCNPISGHATLYWYQQILGQGPKLLIQFQNNGVVDDSQLPKDRFSAERLKGVDSTLKIQPAKLEDSAVYLCASSYSGTSADTQYFGPGTRLTVL.

This clonotype has more than one count but fewer than ten. The V and J genes are TRBV27 and TRBJ2-3; a weak D match, TRBD2 (6 bases). The germline V and J ends were trimmed by 7 bases and 3 bases, with 17 bases remaining between them. The CDR3 is 15 amino acids. Germline V gene lookup returns CDR1 MNHEY and CDR2 SMNVEV (reference sequence). The CDR3 sequence: CASTTRGGVTDTQYF. The CDR3 coding sequence is TGTGCCAGCACCACTAGGGGAGGTGTTACAGATACGCAGTATTTT.

This clonotype occurred once. Given a much more abundant clone one base away, this may be a read error. The chain links TRBV5-4 to TRBJ1-2, with D possibly matching TRBD1 (6 bases). Between the trimmed V and J ends, which lost 4 bases and 8 bases, there was a span of 15 bases. The CDR3 is 13 residues long. Per germline, CDR1 SGHNT and CDR2 YYREEE (reference sequence). This CDR3 is CASSPRAGEGYTF. The CDR3 DNA sequence: TGTGCCAGCAGCCCCCGGGCAGGGGAAGGCTACACCTTC.

With respect to this clonotype: Just one base apart from a much larger clone, this may be a read error. The chain has TRBV19 and TRBJ2-4; D is unclear. V was shortened by 4 bases and J by 8 bases, with 9 bases between the two germline ends. The CDR3 is made up of 12 amino acids. CDR1 and CDR2 from the germline V gene are LNHDA and SQIVND (reference sequence). CDR3 amino acids: CASSSLGDIQYF. CDR3 sequence (DNA): TGTGCCAGTAGTAGTTTAGGAGACATTCAGTACTTC.

This clonotype has more than one count but fewer than ten. V is TRBV6-5 and J is TRBJ2-1; D may be TRBD2 (6 bases). The CDR3 spans 13 residues. Germline CDR1 MNHEY, CDR2 SVGAGI. The ends were cut back, 5 bases at V and 10 bases at J, with 15 bases in the middle. The CDR3 DNA sequence: TGTGCCAGCAGTCTTAAGGGACTTCACGAGCAGTTCTTC. Protein product: CASSLKGLHEQFF.

The chain recombines TRBV21-1 with TRBJ1-4; whether TRBD1, the table's D call, matches the DNA was not checked. TRBV21-1 is a pseudogene locus. CDR3 size: 16 residues. Here the CDR3 reads CASSKSRNQGGEKLFF. The DNA for the CDR3 is TGTGCCAGCAGCAAATCCCGAAACCAGGGCGGTGAAAAACTGTTTTTT.

The V and J genes are TRBV28 and TRBJ2-1; 8 bases fit TRBD2. Germline loops: CDR1 MDHEN, CDR2 SYDVKM. The CDR3 extends over 14 amino acids. Losses at the gene ends were 3 bases for V and 3 bases for J; bases not matched to a gene: 1. As DNA, the CDR3 is TGTGCCAGCAGTTTTAGCGGGATCTACAATGAGCAGTTCTTC. Translating gives CASSFSGIYNEQFF.

This clonotype came up many times. This chain joins TRBV7-9 and TRBJ1-5; unclear D gene. V was cut by 1 base and J by 0 bases, with 7 bases left in between. Germline V lookup: CDR1 SEHNR, CDR2 FQNEAQ (reference sequence). This CDR3 is built from 15 residues. The CDR3 DNA sequence: TGTGCCAGCAGCTTAGACGGATATAGCAATCAGCCCCAGCATTTT. Its protein is CASSLDGYSNQPQHF. Filled out from reference TRBV7-9 and TRBJ1-5, the complete variable domain reads DTGVSQNPRHKITKRGQNVTFRCDPISEHNRLYWYRQTLGQGPEFLTYFQNEAQLEKSRLLSDRFSAERPKGSFSTLEIQRTEQGDSAMYLCASSLDGYSNQPQHFGDGTRLSIL.

This clonotype was detected ten times or more. This chain links TRBV7-2 with TRBJ1-4, with D hard to call. The CDR3 loop spans 15 amino acids. V lost 2 bases and J 5 bases, leaving 12 bases between the germline ends. The V gene's germline CDR1 is SGHTA and CDR2 FQGNSA. The CDR3: CASSLWLTGNEKLFF. Here the CDR3 DNA reads TGTGCCAGCAGCTTATGGCTTACGGGAAATGAAAAACTGTTTTTT.

In this sample, this clonotype turned up many times. This rearrangement joins TRBV29-1 to TRBJ2-2, with 8 bases identical to TRBD1. V lost 1 base and J lost 7; bases outside the gene matches: 5. The CDR3 consists of 14 residues. Looked up from germline, CDR1 is SQVTM and CDR2 is ANQGSEA. The CDR3 loop is CSVEGTGFVGELFF. CDR3 nucleotide sequence: TGCAGCGTTGAAGGGACAGGGTTTGTCGGGGAGCTGTTTTTT.

To note about this clonotype: A junction end diverges from the germline sequence, so it may reflect a read error. The V call is TRBV27, the J call TRBJ2-2, with 10 bases that match TRBD2. Germline-derived CDR1 and CDR2 are MNHEY and SMNVEV (reference sequence). CDR3 length: 15 residues. The CDR3 coding sequence is TGTGCCAGCAGTTTAGGGACTAGCGACACCGTGGAGCTGTTTTTT. Its translation is CASSLGTSDTVELFF.

This clonotype was counted many times. The chain links TRBV29-1 to TRBJ2-1; 10 bases align to TRBD2. CDR1 is SQVTM, CDR2 ANQGSEA, per germline. The CDR3 has 15 residues. The trim removed 2 bases at V and 2 bases at J, leaving 3 bases unmatched. In DNA, the CDR3 is TGCAGCGTTGAACTAGCGGGAGACGCCTACAATGAGCAGTTCTTC. Translating it yields CSVELAGDAYNEQFF.

There are many counts of this clonotype. V is TRBV6-2 or TRBV6-3 and J is TRBJ1-2; no definite D call. The germline V gene has CDR1 MNHEY and CDR2 SVGEGT. There are 15 residues in the CDR3. Trimming left V 6 bases short and J 1 base short, with 15 bases between. CDR3 in DNA: TGTGCCAGCAGCACCGGGAGCCCCTTTAACTATGGCTACACCTTC. As protein: CASSTGSPFNYGYTF.

This clonotype showed up many times. The rearrangement joins TRBV4-1 to TRBJ2-7; 7 positions agree with TRBD1. The CDR3 length is 13 residues. V dropped 1 base and J dropped 6; count of bases not matched to a gene: 3. Germline V gene lookup returns CDR1 MGHRA and CDR2 YSYEKL. CDR3 nucleotides: TGCGCCAGCAGCCAAGCAAGGGACAGCGAGCAGTACTTC. The encoded protein is CASSQARDSEQYF.

This clonotype was found a few times. The rearrangement uses TRBV19 and TRBJ2-3, with 11 bases that match TRBD2. J lost 2 bases, V lost 5 bases, and 9 bases had no gene match. The CDR3 has 17 residues. Germline assignment: CDR1 LNHDA and CDR2 SQIVND (reference sequence). CDR3 DNA: TGTGCCAGTAGTGAAACCGTGACTAGCGGGGCCACAGATACGCAGTATTTT. Protein product: CASSETVTSGATDTQYF. Filled out from reference TRBV19 and TRBJ2-3, the complete variable domain reads DGGITQSPKYLFRKEGQNVTLSCEQNLNHDAMYWYRQDPGQGLRLIYYSQIVNDFQKGDIAEGYSVSREKKESFPLTVTSAQKNPTAFYLCASSETVTSGATDTQYFGPGTRLTVL.

This clonotype was recorded at least ten times. The gene calls are TRBV20-1 and TRBJ1-1, with 9 bases lining up with TRBD1. This CDR3 region has 15 residues. Germline V gene sequence: CDR1 DFQATT, CDR2 SNEGSKA (reference sequence). The V and J ends lost 0 bases and 3 bases, in that order; junction bases with no gene match: 5. Written as DNA, the CDR3 is TGCAGTGCTAGAGACCGGGACAGGGAGTACACTGAAGCTTTCTTT. Translated, it gives CSARDRDREYTEAFF.

This clonotype came up many times. The J gene is TRBJ2-7, the V gene TRBV29-1; 10 nucleotides agree with TRBD1. Germline CDR1 and CDR2: SQVTM and ANQGSEA. Unmatched junction bases numbered 11, after V lost 2 bases and J lost 7 bases. The CDR3 has 15 amino acids. CDR3 sequence: CSVEPDRTGGQEQYF. CDR3 DNA: TGCAGCGTTGAACCTGACCGGACAGGGGGTCAAGAGCAGTACTTC.

This clonotype has only a few counts. The chain recombines TRBV29-1 with TRBJ1-2; D is uncertain. V was cut by 4 bases and J by 3 bases, with 12 bases left in between. The CDR3 extends over 13 amino acids. Germline V gives CDR1 SQVTM, CDR2 ANQGSEA. The CDR3 DNA reads TGCAGCGTTGTTCCGGGATCTCACTATGGCTACACCTTC. It specifies CSVVPGSHYGYTF.

This clonotype occurred many times. The chain has TRBV28 and TRBJ2-7; D gene unclear. Germline V lookup: CDR1 MDHEN, CDR2 SYDVKM. The CDR3 is 12 residues long. V was shortened by 0 bases and J by 6 bases, with 6 bases between the two germline ends. The CDR3 bases are TGTGCCAGCAGTTTATGGGGTCGCGAGCAGTACTTC. Encoded protein: CASSLWGREQYF.

This clonotype was observed at least ten times. The chain employs TRBV29-1 and TRBJ2-1; D gene unclear. V lost 7 bases, J lost 6 bases, and 16 bases lay in between. This CDR3 is 13 amino acids long. The germline V gene has CDR1 SQVTM and CDR2 ANQGSEA. The CDR3 sequence is CSAQPRGRNEQFF. CDR3 in DNA: TGCAGCGCCCAGCCCCGAGGCCGCAATGAGCAGTTCTTC.

This clonotype occurred many times. The genes are TRBV29-1 and TRBJ2-7; 7 bases are shared with TRBD1. The J segment lost 5 bases and the V segment lost 7 bases, leaving 8 bases of the junction unmatched. The CDR3 has 12 residues. The germline V gene encodes CDR1 SQVTM and CDR2 ANQGSEA. CDR3 amino acids: CSAQGTDHEQYF. Written as DNA, the CDR3 is TGCAGCGCCCAGGGGACAGATCACGAGCAGTACTTC.

This clonotype was recorded once. A read error is possible here, since a much larger clone lies one base away. V is TRBV4-2 and J is TRBJ2-4; the D gene could be TRBD1 or TRBD2 (6 bases each). The germline V gene encodes CDR1 LGHNA and CDR2 YNFKEQ. This CDR3 comprises 18 residues. V was shortened by 1 base and J by 6 bases, with 22 bases between the two germline ends. The CDR3 loop reads CASSQGGWVGGYGNIQYF. The CDR3 DNA sequence: TGTGCCAGCAGCCAAGGGGGATGGGTGGGGGGCTACGGAAACATTCAGTACTTC.

In the case of this clonotype: A much larger clone lies one base from this, so it may be a read error. J is TRBJ1-5 and V is TRBV4-1, with D hard to call. This CDR3 contains 14 residues. Per the germline V gene, CDR1 is MGHRA and CDR2 is YSYEKL. The CDR3 protein is CASSQAGPNRPQHF. As DNA, the CDR3 is TGCGCCAGCAGCCAAGCGGGCCCGAATCGGCCCCAGCATTTT.

This clonotype was seen repeatedly, ten times or more. The chain recombines TRBV6-1 with TRBJ2-7; possible D gene TRBD2, 6 bases. Germline V gene lookup returns CDR1 MNHNS and CDR2 SASEGT. This CDR3 spans 15 amino acids. V lost 2 bases to trimming and J lost 5 bases, with 16 bases between them. The CDR3 region has the DNA TGTGCCAGCAGTGAACCCGACCTTTCTAGCGACGAGCAGTACTTC. Residues: CASSEPDLSSDEQYF.

This clonotype was seen ten or more times. The genes are TRBV7-9 and TRBJ1-1; TRBD1 might be the D (5 bases). Germline values: CDR1 SEHNR, CDR2 FQNEAQ (reference sequence). The V gene lost 7 bases and the J gene lost 6 bases, with 18 bases spanning the gap. The CDR3 runs to 14 residues. The CDR3 coding sequence is TGTGCCAGCAAATCTCAAGGGGCTGCCTCTGAAGCTTTCTTT. It encodes CASKSQGAASEAFF.

This clonotype showed up many times. This chain links TRBV4-3 with TRBJ1-5; D is undetermined. Germline CDR1 reads LGHNA; CDR2 reads YSLEER. V lost 3 bases, J lost 7 bases, and 10 bases lay in between. The CDR3 has 13 amino acids. CDR3 sequence: CASSQMNGQPQHF. CDR3 DNA: TGCGCCAGCAGCCAGATGAACGGGCAGCCCCAGCATTTT.

Ten or more counts support this clonotype. The chain has TRBV12-3 or TRBV12-4 and TRBJ2-7, with 9 bases lining up with TRBD2. There are 15 residues in the CDR3. V lost 6 bases and J lost 1; bases outside the gene matches: 7. CDR3 sequence reads: CASRISGSQSYEQYF. The CDR3 coding sequence is TGTGCCAGCAGGATTAGCGGGAGTCAGTCCTACGAGCAGTACTTC.